Shown below are 4 T cell receptor beta chains from a single sample sequenced in a study of blood T cell repertoires in COVID-19. Using immunoSEQ multiplex PCR, the repertoire was profiled, and TCRdb retains in-frame clones only, with some absent. This table has around 60,000 clones, 80% to 90% appearing once. What was sequenced was peripheral blood. The receptors shown here come from a man older than 75 with acute or convalescent COVID-19.

The chain combines TRBV7-6 with TRBJ2-6; 7 bases are a match to TRBD2. Trimming cost V 0 bases and J 3 bases; bases outside gene matches: 8. CDR1 is SGHVS and CDR2 is FNYEAQ in the germline V gene. The CDR3 length is 18 residues. DNA of the CDR3: TGTGCCAGCAGCTTAGCTAGGAGCGGGGACTTTGGGGCCAACGTCCTGACTTTC. Translating gives CASSLARSGDFGANVLTF.

Of note for this clone: The same CDR3 also results from other DNA sequences found in this sample. The CDR3 loop is CSVVRDTQYF. CDR3 sequence (DNA): TGCAGCGTTGTTAGAGATACGCAGTATTTT. The V gene is TRBV29-1, the J gene TRBJ2-3; no firm D call. The ends were cut back, 4 bases at V and 5 bases at J, with 4 bases in the middle. The germline CDR1 and CDR2 sequences are SQVTM and ANQGSEA. The CDR3 runs to 10 residues.

The V and J genes are TRBV2 and TRBJ2-1; no clear D. CDR1 SNHLY and CDR2 FYNNEI come from the germline V gene. The CDR3 contains 17 residues. Trimming removed 6 bases at V and 0 bases at J, with 18 bases between. The CDR3 coding sequence is TGTGCCAGCAGAAGACTCAGCCTATTTAGCTCCTACAATGAGCAGTTCTTC. This translates into CASRRLSLFSSYNEQFF.

The chain recombines TRBV29-1 with TRBJ1-5; no clear D gene. CDR1 and CDR2 from the germline V gene are SQVTM and ANQGSEA. Trimming pared 5 bases from V and 1 base from J, leaving 9 bases between. This CDR3 has 13 residues. The CDR3, as DNA: TGCAGCGTTATGGTAGCGAGCAATCAGCCCCAGCATTTT. Translation: CSVMVASNQPQHF.